A selection of T cell receptor beta chains follows, all from one sample in a study of cytomegalovirus exposure and HLA in healthy donors. TCRdb's table, derived via immunoSEQ multiplex PCR, lists solely in-frame clones and lacks some. The sample holds over 100,000 clones, about three quarters seen once. The specimen was PBMCs. The receptors shown here come from a man aged 35 to 55 in good health and CMV-seropositive. Each CDR3 is given with its conserved first and last residue. A D gene is named only where the DNA matches it firmly. The size field is filled for only some rows; it gives once, few, many or a size class.

TRBV28,.,.,TRBJ2-7,TGTGCCAGCAGCCCCTCCGGCTCCTACGAGCAGTACTTC,CASSPSGSYEQYF
TRBV9,.,TRBD2,TRBJ2-7,TGTGCCAGCAGCGTGGGAAGCGGGGTACTTTACGAGCAGTACTTC,CASSVGSGVLYEQYF
TRBV7-8,.,TRBD1,TRBJ2-2,TGTGCCAGCAGCTCCGGACAGGGGTTGAACACCGGGGAGCTGTTTTTT,CASSSGQGLNTGELFF
TRBV13,.,.,TRBJ2-1,TGTGCCAGCAGCTTACAGGGGTCGATCTCAGTTGAGCAGTTCTTC,CASSLQGSISVEQFF
TRBV18,once,TRBD2,TRBJ2-1,TGTGCCAGCTCCGGGACTAGAAACGACAATGAGCAGTTCTTC,CASSGTRNDNEQFF
TRBV27,.,.,TRBJ2-7,TGTGCCAGCAGTCCTGGGAGAAGTTTGGGGGAGCAGTACTTC,CASSPGRSLGEQYF
TRBV6-1,few,TRBD1,TRBJ2-2,TGTGCCAGCAGGAGGGACAGCTCCACCGGGGAGCTGTTTTTT,CASRRDSSTGELFF
TRBV7-9,few,.,TRBJ1-2,TGTGCCAGCAGCTCGTCCGGGGGGCGGGATGGCTACACCTTC,CASSSSGGRDGYTF
TRBV18,few,.,TRBJ1-4,TGTGCCAGCTCACCACTTCCTACAGGGACAACTAATGAAAAACTGTTTTTT,CASSPLPTGTTNEKLFF
TRBV6-5,.,TRBD1,TRBJ1-1,TGTGCCAGCAGTAAGACAGGGGGTGAAGCTTTCTTT,CASSKTGGEAFF
TRBV28,once,.,TRBJ1-2,TGTGCCAGCAGTTCCCAGGGTAAGGGTGGCTACACCTTC,CASSSQGKGGYTF
TRBV6-1,.,.,TRBJ1-1,TGTGCCAGCAGTAGGACAGCCCTGAACACTGAAGCTTTCTTT,CASSRTALNTEAFF
TRBV21-1,.,.,TRBJ1-1,TGTGCCAGCAGCAAAACTGGGGGGGAAGCAGCTTTCTTT,CASSKTGGEAAFF
TRBV27,once,.,TRBJ1-1,TGTGCCAGCAGTCAACGGGGGGGCAGGTTGAACACTGAAGCTTTCTTT,CASSQRGGRLNTEAFF
TRBV2,.,TRBD1,TRBJ2-6,TGTGCCAGCAGACGGACAGGGCGGTCTGGGGCCAACGTCCTGACTTTC,CASRRTGRSGANVLTF
TRBV4-2,.,.,TRBJ2-3,TGTGCCAGCAAGACTACTCAATCTAGCACAGATACGCAGTATTTT,CASKTTQSSTDTQYF
TRBV12-5,.,TRBD2,TRBJ2-3,TGTGCTAGTGGTTTGGATCCCGGGGGGGCGAGGGCAGATACGCAGTATTTT,CASGLDPGGARADTQYF
TRBV11-2,.,TRBD2,TRBJ2-7,TGTGCCAGCAGCTTAGTGGCACTAGCGGGAGGGCGCGAGCAGTACTTC,CASSLVALAGGREQYF
TRBV6-8,few,.,TRBJ2-3,TGTGCCAGCACTTTTTGGGGCGCAGATACGCAGTATTTT,CASTFWGADTQYF
TRBV5-1,.,TRBD2,TRBJ2-3,TGCGCCAGCAGCTCCTTCGGTAGCGGGGGGCCGAGCACAGATACGCAGTATTTT,CASSSFGSGGPSTDTQYF
TRBV27,.,TRBD2,TRBJ2-2,TGTGCCAGCAGTTGGGCTTGGCGACTAGCGCCTAACACCGGGGAGCTGTTTTTT,CASSWAWRLAPNTGELFF
TRBV10-3,.,TRBD1,TRBJ2-7,TGTGCCACCCGACAGGGTCCCTTCTCCTACGAGCAGTACTTC,CATRQGPFSYEQYF
TRBV27,.,TRBD1,TRBJ2-7,TGTGCCAGCAGTTTAAAGCAGGGGGCATACGAGCAGTACTTC,CASSLKQGAYEQYF
TRBV2,.,TRBD2,TRBJ2-1,TGTGCCAGCAGTGAAGCGCAGACGGGACTAGCGGGAGGGCGGTGGAATGAGCAGTTCTTC,CASSEAQTGLAGGRWNEQFF
TRBV15,.,TRBD1,TRBJ2-7,TGTGCCACCAGCAGAGGCACAGGGGGTAAGCAGTACTTC,CATSRGTGGKQYF
TRBV6-5,.,TRBD1,TRBJ1-2,TGTGCCAGCAGTTACATGGACAGGGGGGGGGATGGCTACACCTTC,CASSYMDRGGDGYTF
TRBV5-4,.,.,TRBJ1-1,TGTGCCAGCAGCCGGACAGCGAGTAACACTGAAGCTTTCTTT,CASSRTASNTEAFF
TRBV5-6,.,.,TRBJ2-1,TGTGCCAGCAGCCTACCAGGACAGTACAATGAGCAGTTCTTC,CASSLPGQYNEQFF
TRBV7-8,once,TRBD1,TRBJ1-6,TGTGCCAGCAGCAGTGGACAGGGGCCGGCCCTATCACCCCTCCACTTT,CASSSGQGPALSPLHF
TRBV7-6,.,TRBD2,TRBJ2-5,TGTGCCAGCAGCTCGAGCGGGAGGGCCAATTGGGAGACCCAGTACTTC,CASSSSGRANWETQYF
TRBV18,.,TRBD1,TRBJ1-5,TGTGCCAGCTCAGCCGACAGGGCAAGCAATCAGCCCCAGCATTTT,CASSADRASNQPQHF
TRBV28,.,TRBD2,TRBJ2-5,TGTGCCAGCAGTTTAGACTTTAGCGGGGGGTCTGAGACCCAGTACTTC,CASSLDFSGGSETQYF